This TCR beta chain was obtained from a study of blood T cell repertoires in COVID-19. On the study more broadly: There were acute and convalescent COVID-19 samples, and they came from the United States, Italy and Spain. T cells, B-cell-depleted T cells, or PBMCs supplied cDNA or gDNA.

Using immunoSEQ multiplex PCR, the repertoire was profiled, and TCRdb retains in-frame clones only, with some absent. The repertoire holds fewer than 180,000 clones, with roughly 87% as singletons. Trimming took 4 bases from V and 0 from J, leaving 8 bases between them. CDR3 length: 15 amino acids. Germline lookup yields CDR1 SGHRS and CDR2 YFSETQ. Sequencing used peripheral blood. The clonotype comes from a woman aged 55 to 70 with active or convalescent COVID-19. This chain links TRBV5-1 with TRBJ2-6; the D is unclear. CDR3 coding DNA: TGCGCCAGCAGCCCCCGGTCCTCTGGGGCCAACGTCCTGACTTTC. Encoded protein: CASSPRSSGANVLTF.